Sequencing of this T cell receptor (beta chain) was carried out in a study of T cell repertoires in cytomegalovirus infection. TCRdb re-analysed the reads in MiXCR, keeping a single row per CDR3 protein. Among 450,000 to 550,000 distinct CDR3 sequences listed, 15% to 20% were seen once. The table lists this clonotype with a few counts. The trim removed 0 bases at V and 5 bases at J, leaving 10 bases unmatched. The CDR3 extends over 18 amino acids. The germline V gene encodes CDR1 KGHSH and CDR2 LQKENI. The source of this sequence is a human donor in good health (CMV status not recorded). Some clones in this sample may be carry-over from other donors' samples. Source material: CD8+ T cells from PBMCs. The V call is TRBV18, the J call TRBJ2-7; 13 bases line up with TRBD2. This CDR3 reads CASSPPFLLAGGSHEQYF. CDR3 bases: TGTGCCAGCTCACCACCGTTTTTACTAGCGGGAGGGAGCCACGAGCAGTACTTC.